These 24 T cell receptor beta chains were sequenced from one sample in a study of PD-L1 blockade in urothelial cancer. Measured with immunoSEQ multiplex PCR; TCRdb has only the in-frame clones, and not every one. The sample lists tens of thousands of clones, 85% to 90% occurring once. Time point defined: pretreatment peripheral blood. The sample here was PBMCs, taken around atezolizumab (anti-PD-L1) treatment. The receptors shown here come from a man aged 60 to 69 with urothelial cancer.

The rearrangement links TRBV4-1 to TRBJ1-6; the match to TRBD1 covers 7 bases. Germline trimming cut 4 bases from V and 8 bases from J; bases unmatched to any gene: 5. The CDR3 has 14 amino acids. Germline V gene lookup returns CDR1 MGHRA and CDR2 YSYEKL. CDR3 DNA: TGCGCCAGCAGCCTGACAGGGACAGATTCACCCCTCCACTTT. Amino acids: CASSLTGTDSPLHF.

The V gene is TRBV13, the J gene TRBJ1-1, with 12 bases aligning to TRBD1. The CDR3 length is 14 residues. Per the germline V gene, CDR1 is PRHDT and CDR2 is FYEKMQ (reference sequence). Trimming cost V 1 base and J 9 bases; bases outside gene matches: 3. The CDR3 is CASSLEGQGAQAFF. Written as DNA, the CDR3 is TGTGCCAGCAGCTTAGAGGGACAGGGGGCCCAAGCTTTCTTT.

The chain is built from TRBV18 and TRBJ2-1; D uncertain. The CDR3 is made up of 13 amino acids. V was pared by 2 bases and J by 10 bases, with 12 bases between. Germline V gene sequence: CDR1 KGHSH, CDR2 LQKENI. Here the CDR3 DNA reads TGTGCCAGCTCACCAGAAGTTGGTGCGGAGCAGTTCTTC. This gives the protein CASSPEVGAEQFF.

The rearrangement joins TRBV18 to TRBJ2-1; 9 bases line up with TRBD2. J lost 7 bases, V lost 3 bases, and 7 bases had no gene match. Germline V gene lookup returns CDR1 KGHSH and CDR2 LQKENI. This CDR3 spans 15 amino acids. This CDR3 reads CASSPRSSGINEQFF. The CDR3 nucleotides read TGTGCCAGCTCACCTCGGTCTAGCGGGATAAATGAGCAGTTCTTC.

J is TRBJ1-3 and V is TRBV5-1; D is uncertain. CDR1 is SGHRS, CDR2 YFSETQ, per germline. The CDR3 contains 14 residues. Between the trimmed V and J ends, which lost 0 bases and 4 bases, there was a span of 8 bases. CDR3 sequence: CASSLGTGGNTIYF. In nucleotides, the CDR3 is TGCGCCAGCAGCTTGGGGACGGGAGGAAACACCATATATTTT. The full variable domain, in which reference TRBV5-1 and TRBJ1-3 provide the parts outside the CDR3, is KAGVTQTPRYLIKTRGQQVTLSCSPISGHRSVSWYQQTPGQGLQFLFEYFSETQRNKGNFPGRFSGRQFSNSRSEMNVSTLELGDSALYLCASSLGTGGNTIYFGEGSWLTVV.

V is TRBV5-1 and J is TRBJ2-5; 8 nucleotides align to TRBD1. Losses at the gene ends were 0 bases for V and 2 bases for J; bases not matched to a gene: 6. The CDR3 consists of 16 residues. Per the germline V gene, CDR1 is SGHRS and CDR2 is YFSETQ. The CDR3 DNA reads as TGCGCCAGCAGCTTGGTGGTGGACAGGGATCAAGAGACCCAGTACTTC. It yields the protein CASSLVVDRDQETQYF.

This clone was counted a single time. This sequence joins TRBV7-2 and TRBJ2-1, with a weak D call TRBD1 (8 bases). This CDR3 contains 14 residues. The germline V gene encodes CDR1 SGHTA and CDR2 FQGNSA. The V end lost 5 bases, the J end lost 9 bases, and 17 bases lay between the germline ends. This CDR3 is CASSPRQGRGEQFF. The CDR3, as DNA: TGTGCCAGCAGCCCTCGACAGGGGAGGGGTGAGCAGTTCTTC.

V usage is TRBV19 and J usage is TRBJ2-1; 10 bases are a match to TRBD1. J was trimmed by 5 bases and V by 4 bases; bases with no gene match: 5. Germline V CDR1 and CDR2: LNHDA, SQIVND (reference sequence). The CDR3 covers 15 residues. The CDR3 DNA reads TGTGCCAGTAGTACCACCGGGACAGGGGACAATGAGCAGTTCTTC. Protein product: CASSTTGTGDNEQFF.

This chain joins TRBV7-2 and TRBJ2-1; TRBD2 matches 12 bases. The CDR3 is 17 amino acids. After removal of 0 bases from V and 6 bases from J, the junction contained 6 bases not matched to a gene. Germline CDR1 SGHTA, CDR2 FQGNSA. The CDR3, as DNA: TGTGCCAGCAGCTTAGCGCTAAGACTAGCGGGAGCCAATGAGCAGTTCTTC. Its translation: CASSLALRLAGANEQFF.

The chain employs TRBV6-5 and TRBJ2-2, with D possibly TRBD2 on 5 matching bases. The V gene's germline CDR1 is MNHEY and CDR2 SVGAGI. With 2 bases removed from V and 4 bases from J, the gap between germline ends came to 11 bases. The CDR3 contains 15 residues. CDR3 amino acids: CASSYRTGPTGELFF. CDR3 coding DNA: TGTGCCAGCAGTTACCGGACTGGACCCACCGGGGAGCTGTTTTTT.

The rearrangement joins TRBV6-5 to TRBJ1-2; TRBD1 agrees at 11 bases. Germline V gives CDR1 MNHEY, CDR2 SVGAGI. This CDR3 contains 14 residues. The ends lost 2 bases at V and 5 bases at J; junction bases unmatched: 1. CDR3 region: CASSYGQGAYGYTF. The CDR3 DNA sequence: TGTGCCAGCAGTTACGGACAGGGGGCATATGGCTACACCTTC.

The chain combines TRBV4-2 with TRBJ2-7, with 9 bases lining up with TRBD2. V dropped 0 bases and J dropped 2; count of bases not matched to a gene: 8. This CDR3 has 17 amino acids. Per germline, CDR1 LGHNA and CDR2 YNFKEQ. CDR3 in DNA: TGTGCCAGCAGCCAAGAGGGTAGCGGGGGAACACCCTACGAGCAGTACTTC. It encodes CASSQEGSGGTPYEQYF.

Here the CDR3 DNA reads TGTGCCAGCAGCTCGATGCTAGCGGGAGCCTCCTACGAGCAGTACTTC. It encodes CASSSMLAGASYEQYF. The chain joins TRBV11-2 to TRBJ2-7; 10 bases fit TRBD2. The CDR3 has 16 amino acids. Trimming took 4 bases from V and 0 from J; bases not matched to a gene: 6. The germline CDR1 and CDR2 sequences are SGHAT and FQNNGV.

This clone was counted a single time. The V and J genes are TRBV6-1 and TRBJ2-5; D is possibly TRBD1 (6 bases). The V and J ends lost 1 base and 13 bases respectively, with 16 bases between them. CDR1 and CDR2 (germline): MNHNS, SASEGT. The CDR3 contains 13 residues. The DNA of the CDR3 is TGTGCCAGCAGTGAAGGGCTCAGGGGTAGTCGGTACTTC. Translated, it gives CASSEGLRGSRYF.

The chain couples TRBV5-1 to TRBJ2-1; 9 bases agree with TRBD2. Per germline, CDR1 SGHRS and CDR2 YFSETQ. The CDR3 sequence is 14 residues long. V lost 4 bases and J lost 8; bases outside the gene matches: 7. CDR3 loop: CASSPQEREDEQFF. In nucleotides, the CDR3 is TGCGCCAGCAGCCCCCAGGAGCGGGAGGATGAGCAGTTCTTC.

This chain links TRBV30 with TRBJ2-7; D is unclear. V lost 2 bases and J 5 bases, leaving 7 bases between the germline ends. The CDR3 runs to 11 residues. Germline CDR1 reads GTSNPN; CDR2 reads SVGIG (reference sequence). CDR3 coding DNA: TGTGCCTGGAGTTATCGGGACGAGCAGTACTTC. This encodes CAWSYRDEQYF.

The chain couples TRBV4-1 to TRBJ2-7; D possibly corresponds to TRBD1 (6 bases). CDR1 is MGHRA, CDR2 YSYEKL, per germline. CDR3 length: 18 residues. The ends were cut back, 0 bases at V and 4 bases at J, with 22 bases in the middle. This CDR3 is CASSQEVNRAHLTYEQYF. The CDR3 DNA follows: TGCGCCAGCAGCCAAGAGGTAAACAGGGCCCACCTTACTTACGAGCAGTACTTC.

The rearrangement joins TRBV6-5 to TRBJ1-5; possibly TRBD1 for D (6 bases). CDR1 is MNHEY, CDR2 SVGAGI, per germline. The CDR3 sequence is 15 residues long. Trimming pared 8 bases from V and 4 bases from J, leaving 18 bases between. The CDR3 loop is CASRRGAQGNQPQHF. The CDR3 DNA reads as TGTGCCAGCCGCCGGGGGGCGCAGGGAAATCAGCCCCAGCATTTT.

V gene TRBV7-6 combines with J gene TRBJ2-5, with 15 bases lining up with TRBD2. With V trimmed by 5 bases and J by 3 bases, 7 bases remained unmatched. Germline V gene data show CDR1 as SGHVS and CDR2 as FNYEAQ. This CDR3 contains 17 residues. The CDR3 region is CASSAGLAGGPKETQYF. CDR3 DNA sequence: TGTGCCAGCAGCGCAGGACTAGCGGGGGGGCCTAAAGAGACCCAGTACTTC.

The chain employs TRBV29-1 and TRBJ1-3, with 7 bases that match TRBD1. Germline V gene lookup returns CDR1 SQVTM and CDR2 ANQGSEA. With 5 bases clipped from V and 2 bases from J, the junction kept 0 bases outside the gene matches. The CDR3 sequence is 12 residues long. CDR3 sequence reads: CSVTGAGNTIYF. The CDR3 DNA follows: TGCAGCGTTACAGGGGCTGGAAACACCATATATTTT.

The CDR3 sequence: CAWSLGTSGRYEQYF. CDR3 DNA: TGTGCCTGGAGTTTAGGGACTAGCGGGAGGTACGAGCAGTACTTC. V usage is TRBV30 and J usage is TRBJ2-7; TRBD2 matches at 15 bases. The V gene's germline CDR1 is GTSNPN and CDR2 SVGIG (reference sequence). V lost 2 bases, J lost 4 bases, and 3 bases stayed unmatched. CDR3 length: 15 amino acids.

The chain is built from TRBV27 and TRBJ1-2; 7 bases are a match to TRBD1. Trimming at V came to 5 bases and at J to 4 bases, leaving 7 bases not matched to a gene. The CDR3 has 14 residues. Germline lookup yields CDR1 MNHEY and CDR2 SMNVEV (reference sequence). CDR3 sequence: CASSGRQGGYGYTF. CDR3 DNA sequence: TGTGCCAGCAGTGGACGACAGGGTGGCTATGGCTACACCTTC.

The chain employs TRBV19 and TRBJ2-2; a possible D gene is TRBD1 (6 bases). The V and J ends lost 3 bases and 7 bases respectively, with 12 bases between them. The CDR3 is made up of 14 amino acids. Germline V gene data show CDR1 as LNHDA and CDR2 as SQIVND (reference sequence). This CDR3 is CASSMAGDGGELFF. Written as DNA, the CDR3 is TGTGCCAGTAGTATGGCAGGGGATGGCGGGGAGCTGTTTTTT.

Notes on this clone: A much larger clone is a single base away; this may be a read error. This sample includes further DNA sequences coding for the same CDR3. The chain is built from TRBV2 and TRBJ2-2; tentatively, D is TRBD2 (6 bases). The CDR3 is 15 amino acids. The germline gives CDR1 SNHLY, CDR2 FYNNEI. The CDR3 sequence: CASGAVATNTGELFF. As DNA, the CDR3 is TGTGCTAGCGGAGCCGTAGCAACGAACACCGGGGAGCTGTTTTTT.